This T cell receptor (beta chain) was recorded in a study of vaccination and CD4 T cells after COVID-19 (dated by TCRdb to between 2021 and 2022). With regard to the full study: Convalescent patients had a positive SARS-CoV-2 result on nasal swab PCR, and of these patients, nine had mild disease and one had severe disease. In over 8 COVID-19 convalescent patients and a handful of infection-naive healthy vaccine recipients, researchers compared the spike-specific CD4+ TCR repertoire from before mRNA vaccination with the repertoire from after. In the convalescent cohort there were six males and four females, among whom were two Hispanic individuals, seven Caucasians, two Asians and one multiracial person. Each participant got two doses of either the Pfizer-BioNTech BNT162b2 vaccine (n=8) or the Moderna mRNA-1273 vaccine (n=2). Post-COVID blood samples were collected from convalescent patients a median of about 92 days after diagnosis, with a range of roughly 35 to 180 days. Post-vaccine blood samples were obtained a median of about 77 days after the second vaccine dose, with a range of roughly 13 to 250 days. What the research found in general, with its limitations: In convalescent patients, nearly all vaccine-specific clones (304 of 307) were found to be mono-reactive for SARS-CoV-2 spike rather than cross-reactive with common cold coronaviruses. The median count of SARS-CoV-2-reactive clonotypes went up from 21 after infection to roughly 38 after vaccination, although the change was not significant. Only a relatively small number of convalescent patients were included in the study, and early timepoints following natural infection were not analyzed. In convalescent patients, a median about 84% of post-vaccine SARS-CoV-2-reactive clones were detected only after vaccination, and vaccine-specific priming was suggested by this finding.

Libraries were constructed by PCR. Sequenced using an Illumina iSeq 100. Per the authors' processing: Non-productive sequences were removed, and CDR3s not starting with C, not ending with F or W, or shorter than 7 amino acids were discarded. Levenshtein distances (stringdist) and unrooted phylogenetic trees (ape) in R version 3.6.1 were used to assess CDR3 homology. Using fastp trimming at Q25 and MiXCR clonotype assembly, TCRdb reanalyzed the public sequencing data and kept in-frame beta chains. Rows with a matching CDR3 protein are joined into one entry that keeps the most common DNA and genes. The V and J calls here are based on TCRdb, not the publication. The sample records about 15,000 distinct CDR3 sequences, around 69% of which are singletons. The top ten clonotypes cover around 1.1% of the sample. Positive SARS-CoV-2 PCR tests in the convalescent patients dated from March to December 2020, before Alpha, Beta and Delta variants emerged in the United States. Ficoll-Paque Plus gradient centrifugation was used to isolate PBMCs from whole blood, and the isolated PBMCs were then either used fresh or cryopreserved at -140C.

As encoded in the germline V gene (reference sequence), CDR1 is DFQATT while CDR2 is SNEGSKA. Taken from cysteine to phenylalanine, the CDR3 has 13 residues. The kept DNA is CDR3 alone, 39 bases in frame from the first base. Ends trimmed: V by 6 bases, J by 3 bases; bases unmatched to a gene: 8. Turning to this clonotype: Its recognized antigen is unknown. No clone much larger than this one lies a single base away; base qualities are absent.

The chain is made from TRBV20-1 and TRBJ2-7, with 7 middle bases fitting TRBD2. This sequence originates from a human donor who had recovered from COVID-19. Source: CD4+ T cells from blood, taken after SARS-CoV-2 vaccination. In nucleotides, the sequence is TGCAGTGCAGAGCGGGAAGCCTTCTACGAGCAGTACTTC. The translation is CSAEREAFYEQYF.